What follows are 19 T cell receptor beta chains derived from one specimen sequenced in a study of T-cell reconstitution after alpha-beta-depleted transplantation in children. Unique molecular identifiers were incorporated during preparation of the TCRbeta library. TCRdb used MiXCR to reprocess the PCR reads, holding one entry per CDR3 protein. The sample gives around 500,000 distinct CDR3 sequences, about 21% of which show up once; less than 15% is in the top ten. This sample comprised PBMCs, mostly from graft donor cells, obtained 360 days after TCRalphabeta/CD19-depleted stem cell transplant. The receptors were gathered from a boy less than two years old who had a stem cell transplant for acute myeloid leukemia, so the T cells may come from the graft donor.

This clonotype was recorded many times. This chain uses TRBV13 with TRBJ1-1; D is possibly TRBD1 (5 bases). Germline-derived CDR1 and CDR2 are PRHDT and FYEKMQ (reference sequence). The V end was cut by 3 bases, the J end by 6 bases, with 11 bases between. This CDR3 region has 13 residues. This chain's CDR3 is CASSFRDGPEAFF. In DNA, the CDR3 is TGTGCCAGCAGCTTCAGGGATGGTCCTGAAGCTTTCTTT.

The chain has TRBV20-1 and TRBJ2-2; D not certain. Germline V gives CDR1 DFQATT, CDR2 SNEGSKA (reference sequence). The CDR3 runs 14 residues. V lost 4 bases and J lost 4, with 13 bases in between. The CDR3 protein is CSAIKQSFTGELFF. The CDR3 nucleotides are TGCAGTGCTATCAAACAGAGCTTCACCGGGGAGCTGTTTTTT.

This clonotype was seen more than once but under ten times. The CDR3, as DNA: TGTGCCACCAGCAGAAGGGCCTTTAACACAGATACGCAGTATTTT. Translating it yields CATSRRAFNTDTQYF. This chain joins TRBV15 and TRBJ2-3; no clear D gene. V dropped 2 bases and J dropped 2 bases, with 11 bases sitting between them. This CDR3 region has 15 residues. From germline, CDR1 is LNHNV and CDR2 YYDKDF (reference sequence).

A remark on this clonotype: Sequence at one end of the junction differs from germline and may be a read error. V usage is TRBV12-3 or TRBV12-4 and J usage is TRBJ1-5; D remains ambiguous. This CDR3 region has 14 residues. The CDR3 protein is CASSFWESNQTQHF. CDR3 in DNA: TGTGCCAGCAGTTTCTGGGAGAGCAATCAGACCCAGCATTTT.

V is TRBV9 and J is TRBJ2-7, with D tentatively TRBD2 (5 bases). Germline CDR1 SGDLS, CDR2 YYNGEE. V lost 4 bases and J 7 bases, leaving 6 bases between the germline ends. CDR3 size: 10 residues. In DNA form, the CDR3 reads TGTGCCAGCAGCAGGACTGAGCAGTACTTC. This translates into CASSRTEQYF.

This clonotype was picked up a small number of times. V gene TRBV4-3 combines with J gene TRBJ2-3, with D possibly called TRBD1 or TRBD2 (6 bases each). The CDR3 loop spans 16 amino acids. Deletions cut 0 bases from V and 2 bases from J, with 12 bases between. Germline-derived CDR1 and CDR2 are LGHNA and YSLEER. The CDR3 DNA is TGCGCCAGCAGCCAAGATCTCGGGGGCCTCACAGATACGCAGTATTTT. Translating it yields CASSQDLGGLTDTQYF.

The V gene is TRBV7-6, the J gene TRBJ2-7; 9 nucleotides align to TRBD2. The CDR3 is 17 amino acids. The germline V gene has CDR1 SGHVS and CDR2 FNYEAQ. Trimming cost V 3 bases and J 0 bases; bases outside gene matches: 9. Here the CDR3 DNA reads TGTGCCAGCAGCTTGAGAGCGGGGGGTCCGAGCTCCTACGAGCAGTACTTC. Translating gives CASSLRAGGPSSYEQYF.

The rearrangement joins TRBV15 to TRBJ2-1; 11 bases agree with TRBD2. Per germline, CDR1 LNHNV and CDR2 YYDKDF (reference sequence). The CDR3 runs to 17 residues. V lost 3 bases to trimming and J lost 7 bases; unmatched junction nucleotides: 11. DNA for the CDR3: TGTGCCACCAGCAGTCCAAAGACTAGCGGGGCGCCTAATGAGCAGTTCTTC. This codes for CATSSPKTSGAPNEQFF.

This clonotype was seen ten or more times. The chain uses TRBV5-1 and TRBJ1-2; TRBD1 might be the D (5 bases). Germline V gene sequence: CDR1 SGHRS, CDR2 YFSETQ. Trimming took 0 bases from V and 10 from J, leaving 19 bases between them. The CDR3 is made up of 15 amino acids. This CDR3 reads CASSLGGRSPGDYTF. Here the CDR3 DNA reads TGCGCCAGCAGCTTGGGCGGACGGTCCCCGGGGGACTACACCTTC.

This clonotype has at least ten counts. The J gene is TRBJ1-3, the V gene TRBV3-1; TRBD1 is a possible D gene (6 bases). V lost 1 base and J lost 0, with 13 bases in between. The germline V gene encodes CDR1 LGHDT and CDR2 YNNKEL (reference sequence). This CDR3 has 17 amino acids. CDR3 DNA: TGTGCCAGCAGCCAAGGAGTTGACAGGCCCTCTGGAAACACCATATATTTT. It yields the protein CASSQGVDRPSGNTIYF.

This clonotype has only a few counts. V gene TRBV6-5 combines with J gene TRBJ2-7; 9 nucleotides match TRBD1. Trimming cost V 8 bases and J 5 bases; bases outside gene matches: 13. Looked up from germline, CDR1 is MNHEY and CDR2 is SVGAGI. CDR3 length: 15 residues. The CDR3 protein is CASGLPGQGKNEQYF. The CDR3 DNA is TGTGCCAGCGGATTACCGGGACAGGGAAAGAACGAGCAGTACTTC.

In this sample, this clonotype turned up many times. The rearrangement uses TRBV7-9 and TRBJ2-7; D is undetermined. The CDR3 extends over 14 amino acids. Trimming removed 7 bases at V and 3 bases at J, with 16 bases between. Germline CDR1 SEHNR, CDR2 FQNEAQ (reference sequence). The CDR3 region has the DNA TGTGCCAGCATCCACTGTAGGGCATTCTACGAGCAGTACGTC. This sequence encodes CASIHCRAFYEQYV.

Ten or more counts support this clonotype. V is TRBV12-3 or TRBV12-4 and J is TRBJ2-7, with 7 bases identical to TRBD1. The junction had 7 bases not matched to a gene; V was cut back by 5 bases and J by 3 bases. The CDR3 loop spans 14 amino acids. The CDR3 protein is CASSIQGKNYEQYF. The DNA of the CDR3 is TGTGCCAGCAGTATACAGGGGAAAAACTACGAGCAGTACTTC.

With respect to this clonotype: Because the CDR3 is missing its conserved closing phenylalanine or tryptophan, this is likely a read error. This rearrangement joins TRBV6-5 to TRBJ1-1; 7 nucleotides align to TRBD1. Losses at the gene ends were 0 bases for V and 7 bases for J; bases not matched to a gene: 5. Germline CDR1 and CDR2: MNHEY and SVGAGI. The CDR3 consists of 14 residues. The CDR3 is CASSYSRGTVEAFY. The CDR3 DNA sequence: TGTGCCAGCAGTTACTCACGCGGGACAGTTGAAGCTTTCTAT.

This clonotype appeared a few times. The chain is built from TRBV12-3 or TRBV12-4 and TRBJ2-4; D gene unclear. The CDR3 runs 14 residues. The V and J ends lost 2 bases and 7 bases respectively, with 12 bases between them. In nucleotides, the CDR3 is TGTGCCAGCAGTTTATCCGGCCTGGGGAACATTCAGTACTTC. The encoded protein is CASSLSGLGNIQYF.

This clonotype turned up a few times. The CDR3 DNA is TGTGCCATCAGTGAGTTGGACGAGAACAATGAGCAGTTCTTC. This encodes CAISELDENNEQFF. This sequence joins TRBV10-3 and TRBJ2-1; D call uncertain. The germline V gene encodes CDR1 ENHRY and CDR2 SYGVKD. Trimming took 1 base from V and 5 from J, leaving 9 bases between them. This CDR3 region has 14 residues.

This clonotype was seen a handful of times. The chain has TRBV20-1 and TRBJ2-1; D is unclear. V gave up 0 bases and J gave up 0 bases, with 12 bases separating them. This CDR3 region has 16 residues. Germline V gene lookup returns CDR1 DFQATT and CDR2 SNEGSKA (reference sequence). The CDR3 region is CSARDRQKSSYNEQFF. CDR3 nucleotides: TGCAGTGCTAGAGATCGCCAGAAGAGCTCCTACAATGAGCAGTTCTTC.

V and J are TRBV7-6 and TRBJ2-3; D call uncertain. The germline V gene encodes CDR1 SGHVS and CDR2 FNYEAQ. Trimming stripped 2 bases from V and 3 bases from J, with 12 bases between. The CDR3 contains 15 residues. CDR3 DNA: TGTGCCAGCAGCTTAAGGTCCCCCTCGACAGATACGCAGTATTTT. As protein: CASSLRSPSTDTQYF.

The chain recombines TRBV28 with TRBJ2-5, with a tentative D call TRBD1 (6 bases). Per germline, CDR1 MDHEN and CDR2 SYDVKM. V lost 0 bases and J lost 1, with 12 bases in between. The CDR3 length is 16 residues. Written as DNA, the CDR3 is TGTGCCAGCAGTTTATGGACCGAGGACAGCCAAGAGACCCAGTACTTC. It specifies CASSLWTEDSQETQYF.